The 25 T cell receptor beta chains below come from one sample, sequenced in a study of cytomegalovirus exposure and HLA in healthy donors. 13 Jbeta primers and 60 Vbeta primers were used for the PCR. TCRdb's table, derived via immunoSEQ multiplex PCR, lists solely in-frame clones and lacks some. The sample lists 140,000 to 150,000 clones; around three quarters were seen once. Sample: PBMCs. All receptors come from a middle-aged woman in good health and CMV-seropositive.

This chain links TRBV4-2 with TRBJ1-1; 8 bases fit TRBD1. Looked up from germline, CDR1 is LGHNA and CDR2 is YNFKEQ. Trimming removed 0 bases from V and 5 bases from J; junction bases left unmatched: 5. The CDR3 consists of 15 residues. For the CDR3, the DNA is TGTGCCAGCAGCCAAGACGGGACAGGAGGAACTGAAGCTTTCTTT. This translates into CASSQDGTGGTEAFF.

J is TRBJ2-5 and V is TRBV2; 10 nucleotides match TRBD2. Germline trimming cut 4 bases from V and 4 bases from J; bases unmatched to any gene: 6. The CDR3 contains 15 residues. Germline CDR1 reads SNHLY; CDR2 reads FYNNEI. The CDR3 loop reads CASSGSGGGRETQYF. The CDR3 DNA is TGTGCCAGCAGTGGGAGCGGGGGGGGAAGAGAGACCCAGTACTTC.

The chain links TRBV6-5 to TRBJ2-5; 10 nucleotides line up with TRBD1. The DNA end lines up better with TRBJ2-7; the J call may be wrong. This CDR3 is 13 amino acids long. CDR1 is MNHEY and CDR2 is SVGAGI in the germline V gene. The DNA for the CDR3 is TGTGCCAGCCGGACAGGGGGGAGTCGCGAGCAGTACTTC. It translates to CASRTGGSREQYF.

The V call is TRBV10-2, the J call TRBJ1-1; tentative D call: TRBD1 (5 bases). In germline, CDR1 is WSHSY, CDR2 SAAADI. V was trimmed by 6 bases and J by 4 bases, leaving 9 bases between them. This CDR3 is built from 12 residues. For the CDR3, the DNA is TGCGCCAGCAGCTCCGGGGGCACTGAAGCTTTCTTT. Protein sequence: CASSSGGTEAFF.

The CDR3 nucleotides read TGTGCCAGCAGAACCCAGCGGGGGGCGGGCACAGATACGCAGTATTTT. Translating it yields CASRTQRGAGTDTQYF. The rearrangement uses TRBV28 and TRBJ2-3; 9 bases line up with TRBD2. V gave up 6 bases and J gave up 1 base; unmatched junction bases: 8. The CDR3 length is 16 residues. Germline values: CDR1 MDHEN, CDR2 SYDVKM. Complete variable domain (other parts from reference TRBV28 and TRBJ2-3): DVKVTQSSRYLVKRTGEKVFLECVQDMDHENMFWYRQDPGLGLRLIYFSYDVKMKEKGDIPEGYSVSREKKERFSLILESASTNQTSMYLCASRTQRGAGTDTQYFGPGTRLTVL.

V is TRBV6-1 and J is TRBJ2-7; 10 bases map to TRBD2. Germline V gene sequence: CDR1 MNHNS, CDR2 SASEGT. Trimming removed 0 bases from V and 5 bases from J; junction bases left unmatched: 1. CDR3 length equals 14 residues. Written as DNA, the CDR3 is TGTGCCAGCAGTGAAGCGCTAGCGGGGGACGAGCAGTACTTC. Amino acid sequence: CASSEALAGDEQYF.

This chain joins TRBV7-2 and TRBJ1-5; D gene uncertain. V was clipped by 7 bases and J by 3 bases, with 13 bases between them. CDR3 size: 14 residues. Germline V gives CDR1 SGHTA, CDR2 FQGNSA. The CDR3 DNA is TGTGCCAGCACCCTCTCGGGTTTCAATCAGCCCCAGCATTTT. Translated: CASTLSGFNQPQHF.

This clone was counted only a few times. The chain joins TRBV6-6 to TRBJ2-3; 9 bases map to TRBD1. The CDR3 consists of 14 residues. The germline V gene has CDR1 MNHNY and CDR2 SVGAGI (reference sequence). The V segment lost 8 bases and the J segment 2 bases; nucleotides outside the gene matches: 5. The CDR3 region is CASQRQGDTDTQYF. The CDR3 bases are TGTGCCAGCCAAAGACAGGGGGACACAGATACGCAGTATTTT.

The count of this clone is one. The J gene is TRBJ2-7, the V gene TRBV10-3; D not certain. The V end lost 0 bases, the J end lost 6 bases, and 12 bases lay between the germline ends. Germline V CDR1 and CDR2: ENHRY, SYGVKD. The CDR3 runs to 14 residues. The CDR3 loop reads CAISESIGQSEQYF. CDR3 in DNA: TGTGCCATCAGTGAGTCGATTGGGCAGTCCGAGCAGTACTTC.

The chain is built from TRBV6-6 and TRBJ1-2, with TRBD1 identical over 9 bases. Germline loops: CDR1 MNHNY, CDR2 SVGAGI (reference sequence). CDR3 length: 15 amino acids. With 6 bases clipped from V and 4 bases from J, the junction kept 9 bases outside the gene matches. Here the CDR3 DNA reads TGTGCCAGCAGGGAGAGGACAGGGGCCGTCTATGGCTACACCTTC. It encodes CASRERTGAVYGYTF.

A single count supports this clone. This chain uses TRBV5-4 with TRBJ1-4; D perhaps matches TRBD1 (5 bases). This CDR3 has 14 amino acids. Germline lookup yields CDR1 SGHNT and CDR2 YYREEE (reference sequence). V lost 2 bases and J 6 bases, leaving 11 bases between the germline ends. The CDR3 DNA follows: TGTGCCAGCAGCTTTAAACAGGATTATGAAAAACTGTTTTTT. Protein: CASSFKQDYEKLFF.

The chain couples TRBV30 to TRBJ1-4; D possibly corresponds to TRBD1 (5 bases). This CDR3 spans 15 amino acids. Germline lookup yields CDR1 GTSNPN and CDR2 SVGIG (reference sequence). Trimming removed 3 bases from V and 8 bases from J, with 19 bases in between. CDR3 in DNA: TGTGCCTGGAGGCCCGGGGGAGGGGCCCGGGAAAAACTGTTTTTT. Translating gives CAWRPGGGAREKLFF.

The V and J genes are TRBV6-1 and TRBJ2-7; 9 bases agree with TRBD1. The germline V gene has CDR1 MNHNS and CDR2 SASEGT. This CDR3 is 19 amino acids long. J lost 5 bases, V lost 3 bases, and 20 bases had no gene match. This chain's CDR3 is CASSDNLGQGRPSSHEQYF. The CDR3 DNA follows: TGTGCCAGCAGTGATAATCTGGGACAGGGCCGACCATCGTCCCACGAGCAGTACTTC.

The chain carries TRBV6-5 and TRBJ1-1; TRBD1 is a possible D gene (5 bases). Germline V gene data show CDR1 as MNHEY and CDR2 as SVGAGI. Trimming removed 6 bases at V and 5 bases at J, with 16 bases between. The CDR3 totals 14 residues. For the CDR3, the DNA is TGTGCCAGCAGGTCAGGGCTCGAGAAGACTGAAGCTTTCTTT. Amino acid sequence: CASRSGLEKTEAFF.

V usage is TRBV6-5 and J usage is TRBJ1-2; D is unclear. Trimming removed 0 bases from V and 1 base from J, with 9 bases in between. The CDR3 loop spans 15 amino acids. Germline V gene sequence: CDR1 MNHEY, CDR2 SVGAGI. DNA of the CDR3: TGTGCCAGCAGTTACTCGAGTACGGGTAACTATGGCTACACCTTC. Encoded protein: CASSYSSTGNYGYTF.

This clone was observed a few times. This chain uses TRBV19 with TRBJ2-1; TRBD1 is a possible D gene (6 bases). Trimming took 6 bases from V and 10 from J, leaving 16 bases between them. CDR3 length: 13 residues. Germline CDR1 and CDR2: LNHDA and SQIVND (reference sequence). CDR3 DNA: TGTGCCAGTAGCAGGAACAGGGAATCGGAGCAGTTCTTC. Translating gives CASSRNRESEQFF.

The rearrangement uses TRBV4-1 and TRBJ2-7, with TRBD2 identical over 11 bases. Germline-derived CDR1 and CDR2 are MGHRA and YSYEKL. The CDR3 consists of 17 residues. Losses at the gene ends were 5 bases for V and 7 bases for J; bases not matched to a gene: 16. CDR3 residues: CASSSLVILAGGREQYF. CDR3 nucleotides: TGCGCCAGCAGCTCCCTAGTTATCTTAGCGGGGGGGCGTGAGCAGTACTTC.

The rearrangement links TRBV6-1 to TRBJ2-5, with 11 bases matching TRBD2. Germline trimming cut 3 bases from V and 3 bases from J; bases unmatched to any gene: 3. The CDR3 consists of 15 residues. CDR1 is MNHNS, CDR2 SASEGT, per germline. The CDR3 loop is CASSDSTSGEETQYF. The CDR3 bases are TGTGCCAGCAGTGATTCGACTAGCGGGGAAGAGACCCAGTACTTC.

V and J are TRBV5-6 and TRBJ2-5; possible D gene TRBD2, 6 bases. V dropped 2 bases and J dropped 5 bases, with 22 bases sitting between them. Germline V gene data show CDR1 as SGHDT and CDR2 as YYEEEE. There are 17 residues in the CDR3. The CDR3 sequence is CASSFKFGTPGEETQYF. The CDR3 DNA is TGTGCCAGCAGCTTCAAATTCGGGACCCCGGGAGAGGAGACCCAGTACTTC.

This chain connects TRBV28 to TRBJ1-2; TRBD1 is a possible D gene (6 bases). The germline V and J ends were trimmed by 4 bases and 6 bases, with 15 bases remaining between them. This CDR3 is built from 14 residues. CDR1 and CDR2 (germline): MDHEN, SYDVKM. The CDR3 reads CASSSTGPIHGYTF. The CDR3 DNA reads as TGTGCCAGCAGTTCCACAGGGCCTATACATGGCTACACCTTC.

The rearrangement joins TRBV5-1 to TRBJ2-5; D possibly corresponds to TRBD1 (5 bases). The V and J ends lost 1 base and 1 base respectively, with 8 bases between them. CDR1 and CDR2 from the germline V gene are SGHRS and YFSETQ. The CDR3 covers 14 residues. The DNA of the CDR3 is TGCGCCAGCAGCTTGAGGACATTCCAAGAGACCCAGTACTTC. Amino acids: CASSLRTFQETQYF.

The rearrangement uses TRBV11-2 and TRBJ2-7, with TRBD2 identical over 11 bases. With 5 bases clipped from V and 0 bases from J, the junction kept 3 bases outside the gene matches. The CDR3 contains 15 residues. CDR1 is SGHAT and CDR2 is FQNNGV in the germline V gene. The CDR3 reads CASSAGLAVSYEQYF. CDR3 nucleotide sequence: TGTGCCAGCAGCGCGGGACTAGCGGTCTCCTACGAGCAGTACTTC.

CDR3 nucleotide sequence: TGCGCCAGCAGCCAGGACAGGCTTGGCTACACCTTC. Translating it yields CASSQDRLGYTF. The chain employs TRBV5-1 and TRBJ1-2; 7 nucleotides align to TRBD1. CDR3 size: 12 residues. V lost 4 bases and J lost 7; bases outside the gene matches: 4. The germline V gene has CDR1 SGHRS and CDR2 YFSETQ.

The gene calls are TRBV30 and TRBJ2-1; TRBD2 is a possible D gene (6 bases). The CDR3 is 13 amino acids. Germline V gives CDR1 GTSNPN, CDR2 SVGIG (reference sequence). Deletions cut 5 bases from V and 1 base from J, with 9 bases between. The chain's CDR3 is CAWGGTSYNEQFF. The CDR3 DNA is TGTGCCTGGGGTGGGACTTCCTACAATGAGCAGTTCTTC.

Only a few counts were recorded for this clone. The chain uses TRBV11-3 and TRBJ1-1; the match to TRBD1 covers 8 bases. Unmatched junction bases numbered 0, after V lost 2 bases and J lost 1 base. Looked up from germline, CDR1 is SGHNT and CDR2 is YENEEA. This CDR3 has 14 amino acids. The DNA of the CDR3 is TGTGCCAGCAGCTTACAGGGGGCGAACACTGAAGCTTTCTTT. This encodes CASSLQGANTEAFF.